Listed below are T cell receptor beta chains from one sample, sequenced in a study of T-cell memory formation after mild COVID-19. One entry per CDR3 protein results from TCRdb running MiXCR on the 5' RACE reads. The sample yields hundreds of thousands of distinct CDR3 sequences, around 21% seen once. Sequenced sample: PBMCs or a T cell subset sorted from them (not recorded which). The receptors were gathered from an adult woman who had mild COVID-19 (a few samples of this study predate the infection). Cell type and time point are not known. Both conserved end residues are part of each CDR3. D genes are given only for firm matches. Expanded clones are given a class, and other clones once, few, many or no size at all.

abundance	v_gene	j_gene	d_gene	CDR3nt	CDR3aa
-	TRBV13	TRBJ2-7	TRBD1	TGTGCCAGCAGGGACCACTCCGGGACAGGGTCCCACGAGCAGTACTTC	CASRDHSGTGSHEQYF
few	TRBV7-9	TRBJ2-1	-	TGTGCCAGCAGCTTAGCGCCCAGGGGTTCCTACAATGAGCAGTTCTTC	CASSLAPRGSYNEQFF
-	TRBV3-1	TRBJ1-4	TRBD1	TGTGCCAGCAGCTCTGACAGGGAGGGTAATGAAAAACTGTTTTTT	CASSSDREGNEKLFF
-	TRBV29-1	TRBJ1-2	-	TGCAGCGTCTGCCCCCCGCGGCGGGACTATGGCTACACCTTC	CSVCPPRRDYGYTF
few	TRBV9	TRBJ2-3	TRBD2	TGTGCCAGCAGCGCGATGGGACTAGCGGGGGGCCTCGATACGCAGTATTTT	CASSAMGLAGGLDTQYF
-	TRBV7-3	TRBJ2-7	-	TGTGCCAGCAGCCTGGACCCGGACTACGAGCAGTACTTC	CASSLDPDYEQYF
many	TRBV12-3/TRBV12-4	TRBJ2-3	-	TGTGCCAGCAGTTTAGCGGGGGGGCCTGTGGATACGCAGTATTTT	CASSLAGGPVDTQYF
few	TRBV12-5	TRBJ2-1	-	TGTGCTAGTGGTTTATGGGGGGGGCCCAAGAATGAGCAGTTCTTC	CASGLWGGPKNEQFF
once	TRBV7-2	TRBJ2-7	-	TGTGCCAGCAGCTTAGATTATAGAGACTACGAGCAGTACTTC	CASSLDYRDYEQYF
few	TRBV6-5	TRBJ2-1	TRBD2	TGTGCCAGCAGTTACTTAGGTAGCGGGGGGGGCAATGAGCAGTTCTTC	CASSYLGSGGGNEQFF
-	TRBV7-2	TRBJ2-3	-	TGTGCCAGCAGCCCATGGAACACAGATACGCAGTATTTT	CASSPWNTDTQYF
-	TRBV7-9	TRBJ2-1	TRBD2	TGTGCCAGCAGCCCCCCTCCGGCTAGCGGGTTAACCCAAGTCGATGAGCAGTTCTTC	CASSPPPASGLTQVDEQFF
-	TRBV12-5	TRBJ1-4	TRBD1	TGTGCTAGTGGTTTGGGGACAGGGGGTAATGAAAAACTGTTTTTT	CASGLGTGGNEKLFF
-	TRBV7-9	TRBJ2-3	TRBD1	TGTGCCAGCAGCCCGGACAGGGGGCTCGCAGATACGCAGTATTTT	CASSPDRGLADTQYF